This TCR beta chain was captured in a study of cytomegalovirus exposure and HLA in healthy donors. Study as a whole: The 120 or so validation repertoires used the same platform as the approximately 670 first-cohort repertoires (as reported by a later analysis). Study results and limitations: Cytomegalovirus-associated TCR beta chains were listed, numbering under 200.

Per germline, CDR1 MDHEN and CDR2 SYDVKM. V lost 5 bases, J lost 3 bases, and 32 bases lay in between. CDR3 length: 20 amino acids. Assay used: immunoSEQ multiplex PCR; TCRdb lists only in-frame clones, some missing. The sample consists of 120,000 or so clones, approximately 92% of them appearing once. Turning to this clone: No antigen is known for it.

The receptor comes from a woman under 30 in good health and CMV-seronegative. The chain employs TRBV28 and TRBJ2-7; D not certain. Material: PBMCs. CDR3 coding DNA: TGTGCCAGCAGTCGACTTGGGTCCCTTCCAAACGCTCATCGATACTACGAGCAGTACTTC. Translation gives CASSRLGSLPNAHRYYEQYF. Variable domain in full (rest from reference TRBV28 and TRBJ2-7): DVKVTQSSRYLVKRTGEKVFLECVQDMDHENMFWYRQDPGLGLRLIYFSYDVKMKEKGDIPEGYSVSREKKERFSLILESASTNQTSMYLCASSRLGSLPNAHRYYEQYFGPGTRLTVT.